These T cell receptor beta chains were read from a single sample in a study of blood T cell repertoires in COVID-19. Assay used: immunoSEQ multiplex PCR; TCRdb lists only in-frame clones, some missing. Among around 140,000 clones listed, approximately 86% were seen once. The sequenced material came from peripheral blood. Source of these receptors: a man aged 70-80 years with acute or convalescent COVID-19. Each CDR3 is given without its conserved first and last residue. Some rows mark clone size as missing; the rest say once, few, many or name a class of expanded clone.

J | size | V | CDR3
TRBJ2-5 | NA | TRBV7-9 | ASSTGGEETQY
TRBJ1-6 | NA | TRBV27 | ASGAQGGRRSGSPLH
TRBJ1-1 | NA | TRBV12-2 | ASRLYTEAF
TRBJ1-2 | few | TRBV12-3/TRBV12-4 | ASSPGQLRTIT
TRBJ1-6 | once | TRBV25-1 | ASSPRGNSYNSPLH
TRBJ2-7 | NA | TRBV7-2 | ASSYSPAFKSYEQY
TRBJ1-2 | NA | TRBV12-3/TRBV12-4 | ASRMDNNYGYT
TRBJ1-5 | NA | TRBV5-1 | ASSLDSRVGQPQH
TRBJ1-1 | NA | TRBV29-1 | SVASGGVNTEAF
TRBJ2-5 | few | TRBV15 | ATSRGTDQETQY
TRBJ1-1 | NA | TRBV6-6 | ASNPGPNTEAF
TRBJ1-1 | NA | TRBV2 | ASSGTAQNTEAF
TRBJ2-3 | NA | TRBV3-1/TRBV3-2 | ASSQDSAGGADTQY
TRBJ1-2 | few | TRBV29-1 | SLGRDYGYT
TRBJ2-7 | once | TRBV29-1 | SVERQGAKQY
TRBJ2-5 | once | TRBV7-2 | ASSIRYQETQY
TRBJ1-1 | NA | TRBV11-2 | ASSLALRGTEAF
TRBJ1-3 | NA | TRBV3-1/TRBV3-2 | ASSRIGTVGNTIY
TRBJ1-6 | NA | TRBV2 | ASREGQRTNSPLH
TRBJ1-4 | NA | TRBV5-1 | ASSPGDKGVGKLF
TRBJ2-2 | NA | TRBV28 | ASSSGQGEPGTGELF
TRBJ1-2 | NA | TRBV18 | ASSLDRFYYGYT
TRBJ1-1 | few | TRBV6-5 | ASSIGDSPKAF
TRBJ2-5 | NA | TRBV3-1/TRBV3-2 | ASSLPGQLETQY
TRBJ2-2 | NA | TRBV7-2 | ASSFRQGPGELF
TRBJ2-5 | NA | TRBV28 | ASSGPGQGAETQY
TRBJ2-5 | NA | TRBV11-2 | ASSLDQARTQY
TRBJ1-5 | NA | TRBV28 | ASRPDRGGNQPQH
TRBJ1-6 | NA | TRBV6-6 | ASSKTGQRNSPLH
TRBJ1-2 | NA | TRBV28 | ASSIRGSRGYT
TRBJ1-2 | NA | TRBV5-1 | ASSFEGADYYGYT
TRBJ1-3 | few | TRBV30 | AWSGAGPGNTIY
TRBJ1-2 | NA | TRBV5-1 | ASSFQGDDGYT
TRBJ1-5 | once | TRBV19 | ASWTGGLGQPQH
TRBJ2-1 | NA | TRBV24-1 | ATSEGGEQF
TRBJ2-3 | NA | TRBV27 | ASSEGVGTDTQY
TRBJ2-5 | few | TRBV6-1 | ASSDGGALAGVQTQY
TRBJ1-1 | NA | TRBV12-3/TRBV12-4 | ASRGTLNTEAF
TRBJ2-5 | NA | TRBV23-1 | ASSQSGGQGGETQY
TRBJ1-2 | once | TRBV13 | ASSLWQGYGYT
TRBJ1-5 | once | TRBV10-2 | ASSAGGPGNQPQH
TRBJ2-1 | NA | TRBV11-1 | ASSLGAAREQF
TRBJ1-1 | once | TRBV6-5 | ASRRAGDTEAF
TRBJ2-1 | NA | TRBV7-3 | ASSLKAGGPGEQF
TRBJ1-1 | NA | TRBV28 | ASSLKTPPEAF
TRBJ2-5 | NA | TRBV27 | ASSLPPGERETQY
TRBJ2-1 | NA | TRBV19 | ASSIGAGSYNEQF
TRBJ2-7 | NA | TRBV5-1 | ASSLTGEAYEQY
TRBJ1-2 | once | TRBV14 | ASSLRTDNYGYT
TRBJ2-2 | NA | TRBV5-6 | ASIRGRARRTGELF
TRBJ2-7 | NA | TRBV7-3 | ASSPSGAVSYEQY
TRBJ2-2 | NA | TRBV27 | ASSLSAGTGELF
TRBJ1-4 | NA | TRBV11-2 | ASSLPGQPTNEKLF
TRBJ2-7 | NA | TRBV7-9 | ASSKGDRGYEQY
TRBJ1-3 | once | TRBV18 | ASSPIESGNTIY
TRBJ1-6 | few | TRBV6-6 | ASTAGGSPLH
TRBJ1-2 | NA | TRBV21-1 | ASSARDRGCDYGYT
TRBJ2-7 | NA | TRBV20-1 | SARGAPEQY